A single sample is the source of the 6 T cell receptor beta chains below, sequenced in a study of cytomegalovirus exposure and HLA in healthy donors (TCRdb year 2017). Receptor libraries were prepared by the immunoSEQ multiplex PCR assay. The multiplex PCR relied on a mix of 60 forward primers for TCR Vbeta segments and 13 reverse primers for TCR Jbeta segments. In its TCRdb copy, this immuneACCESS table keeps in-frame sequences only and misses some clones. Where compared with another copy, unresolved V genes explain less than half of these, and the others have no known cause. The sample yields about 64,000 clones; 85% were counted once. In total, the top ten clones hold roughly 10% of the sample. Sequenced: PBMCs. The receptors shown here come from a female donor in good health and CMV-seronegative.

The gene calls are TRBV27 and TRBJ2-7, with 8 bases that match TRBD1. This CDR3 has 19 amino acids. CDR1 and CDR2 (germline): MNHEY, SMNVEV (reference sequence). Unmatched junction bases numbered 19, after V lost 4 bases and J lost 2 bases. CDR3 region: CASSSPGGTGGGRAYEQYF. Here the CDR3 DNA reads TGTGCCAGCAGTTCCCCAGGAGGGACAGGAGGAGGGAGAGCCTACGAGCAGTACTTC.

In this sample, this clone turned up a few times. J is TRBJ1-3 and V is TRBV7-3; 7 nucleotides line up with TRBD1. Trimming cost V 6 bases and J 0 bases; bases outside gene matches: 14. The germline V gene has CDR1 SGHTA and CDR2 FQGTGA. This CDR3 spans 18 amino acids. The CDR3 region has the DNA TGTGCCAGCAGACCTAGGGGACAGAGGCTTAGCTCTGGAAACACCATATATTTT. It encodes CASRPRGQRLSSGNTIYF.

The chain has TRBV7-2 and TRBJ2-7, with D maybe TRBD1 (6 bases). V lost 2 bases to trimming and J lost 4 bases, with 12 bases between them. Germline CDR1 reads SGHTA; CDR2 reads FQGNSA. The CDR3 is 14 amino acids. The CDR3 region has the DNA TGTGCCAGCAGCTTATCAGTCAGGGGTTACGAGCAGTACTTC. It yields the protein CASSLSVRGYEQYF.

This clone occurred once. J is TRBJ1-1 and V is TRBV28, with TRBD1 identical over 10 bases. The V segment lost 4 bases and the J segment 7 bases; nucleotides outside the gene matches: 3. Germline loops: CDR1 MDHEN, CDR2 SYDVKM. The CDR3 consists of 13 residues. In DNA, the CDR3 is TGTGCCAGCAGTTCAGGACAGGGGGATGAAGCTTTCTTT. It codes for CASSSGQGDEAFF.

The J gene is TRBJ2-1, the V gene TRBV9; 9 nucleotides agree with TRBD2. The CDR3 consists of 15 residues. CDR1 is SGDLS, CDR2 YYNGEE, per germline. The V gene end was trimmed by 3 bases and the J gene end by 5 bases; junction bases not matched to a gene: 6. The CDR3 here is CASSAGTSRNNEQFF. CDR3 DNA sequence: TGTGCCAGCAGCGCCGGGACTAGCAGAAACAATGAGCAGTTCTTC. Filled out from reference TRBV9 and TRBJ2-1, the complete variable domain reads DSGVTQTPKHLITATGQRVTLRCSPRSGDLSVYWYQQSLDQGLQFLIQYYNGEERAKGNILERFSAQQFPDLHSELNLSSLELGDSALYFCASSAGTSRNNEQFFGPGTRLTVL.

This chain connects TRBV7-2 to TRBJ2-3; TRBD2 aligns across 8 bases. Germline V gene sequence: CDR1 SGHTA, CDR2 FQGNSA. J was trimmed by 1 base and V by 5 bases; bases with no gene match: 5. This CDR3 spans 15 amino acids. Written as DNA, the CDR3 is TGTGCCAGCAGCCCCCTGCGGGGGGGCACAGATACGCAGTATTTT. Its protein product is CASSPLRGGTDTQYF.